This T cell receptor beta chain was sequenced in a study of CD39 and CD103 CD8 tumor-infiltrating T cells. Whole-study findings and limits: DN TIL clonotypes largely overlapped peripheral memory CD8 repertoires, unlike DP. DP CD8 TILs appeared more oligoclonal than DN and SP CD8 TILs and blood memory CD8 T cells.

This clone was seen more than once but under ten times. Its target is not known. Memory CD8 T cells were sorted as CD8+CD4-CD45RA-, any CCR7 status. V dropped 0 bases and J dropped 0 bases, with 10 bases sitting between them. This CDR3 has 16 residues. Germline CDR1 and CDR2: SGHKS and YYEKEE (reference sequence). Between 10,000 and 100,000 sorted cells per subset supplied genomic DNA. Measured with immunoSEQ multiplex PCR; TCRdb has only the in-frame clones, and not every one. In the table there are under 20,000 clones, around 90% of which are singletons. This chain joins TRBV5-5 and TRBJ1-5; D gene ambiguous. Sample: CD8+ T cells sorted from blood. Subset noted: total memory CD8 T cells (CD45RA-CCR7+/-) from blood or uninvolved lymph node. This clonotype was obtained from a human donor with head and neck squamous cell carcinoma. This CDR3 is CASSLAGGYSNQPQHF. The DNA of the CDR3 is TGTGCCAGCAGCTTGGCCGGTGGGTATAGCAATCAGCCCCAGCATTTT.